This TCR beta chain was sequenced during a study of T cell responses to AZD1222 COVID-19 vaccine. The V gene's germline CDR1 is MNHEY and CDR2 SMNVEV (reference sequence). V was clipped by 2 bases and J by 3 bases, with 7 bases between them. The CDR3 is made up of 13 amino acids. Produced via immunoSEQ multiplex PCR; TCRdb's table is partial and in-frame only. The data show around 100,000 clones, 70% to 90% seen once. The sequence was collected from an adult in good health. The rearrangement uses TRBV27 and TRBJ1-1; D remains ambiguous. Sequencing used peripheral blood, obtained on day 0 of AZD1222 vaccination. The CDR3 here is CASSLRRDTEAFF. The CDR3 DNA reads as TGTGCCAGCAGTTTAAGGAGAGACACTGAAGCTTTCTTT.